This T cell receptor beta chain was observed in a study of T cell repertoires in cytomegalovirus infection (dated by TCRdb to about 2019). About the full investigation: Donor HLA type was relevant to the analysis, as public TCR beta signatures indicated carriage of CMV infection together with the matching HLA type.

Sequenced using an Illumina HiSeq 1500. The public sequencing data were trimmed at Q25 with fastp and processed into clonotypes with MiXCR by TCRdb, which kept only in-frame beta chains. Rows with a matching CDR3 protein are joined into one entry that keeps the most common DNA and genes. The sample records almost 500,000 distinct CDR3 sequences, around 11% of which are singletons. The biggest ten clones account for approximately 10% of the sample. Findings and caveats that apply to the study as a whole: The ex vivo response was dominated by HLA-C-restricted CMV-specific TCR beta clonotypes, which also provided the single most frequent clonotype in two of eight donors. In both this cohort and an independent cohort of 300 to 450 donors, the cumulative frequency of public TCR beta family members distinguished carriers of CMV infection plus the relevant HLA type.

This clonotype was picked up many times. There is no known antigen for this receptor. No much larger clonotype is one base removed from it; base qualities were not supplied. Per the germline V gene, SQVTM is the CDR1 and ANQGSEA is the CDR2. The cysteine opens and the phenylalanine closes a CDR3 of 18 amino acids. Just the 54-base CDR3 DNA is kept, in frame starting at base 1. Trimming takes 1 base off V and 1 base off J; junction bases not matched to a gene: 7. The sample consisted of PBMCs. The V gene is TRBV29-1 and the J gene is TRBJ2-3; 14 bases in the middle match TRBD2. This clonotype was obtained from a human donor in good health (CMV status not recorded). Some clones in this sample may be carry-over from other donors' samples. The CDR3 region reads CSVEGLAGGPVGTDTQYF. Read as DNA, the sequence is TGCAGCGTTGAAGGACTAGCGGGAGGGCCGGTGGGCACAGATACGCAGTATTTT.